This T cell receptor (beta chain) was sequenced during a study of T cell repertoires in cytomegalovirus infection. Study as a whole: CMV epitopes, recently identified HLA-C-restricted and well-studied HLA-B-restricted, were used. Public TCR beta signatures indicated both CMV infection and matching HLA type. Study-level results: HLA-C-restricted CMV clonotypes gave the most frequent clonotype in two of eight donors.

The V gene lost 4 bases and the J gene lost 5 bases, with 24 bases spanning the gap. Germline V CDR1 and CDR2: SGHVT, SQSDAQ. The CDR3 is 17 residues long. In this sample, this clonotype turned up a few times. The target antigen is unknown. TCRdb passed the reads through MiXCR, listing each CDR3 protein once. The table has 550,000 to 850,000 distinct CDR3 sequences, around 32% seen once. This TCR derives from a human donor in good health (CMV status not recorded). Some clones in this sample may be carry-over from other donors' samples. This chain uses TRBV7-4 with TRBJ2-7; D possibly uses TRBD1 or TRBD2 (5 bases each). Material: cultured PBMCs, obtained from culture after CMV antigen stimulation. This CDR3 is CASSSPGIGRDSDEQYF. CDR3 DNA: TGTGCCAGCAGCTCCCCAGGGATTGGCAGGGATAGCGACGAGCAGTACTTC.